The 32 T cell receptor beta chains listed next were all sequenced from one sample in a study of vaccination and CD4 T cells after COVID-19. Treatment here: roughly ten-day PBMC culture with coronavirus spike peptide pools or control peptides (ViraFEST assay). Antigens of these TCRs are unknown. Cultured CD4+ T-cell DNA underwent Oncomine TCR Beta short-read sequencing. A single record per CDR3 protein comes from TCRdb applying MiXCR to the PCR reads. The sample has under 25,000 distinct CDR3 sequences; over 45% are singletons. Input material: cultured CD4+ T cells from blood. These receptors all come from a human donor with COVID-19.

This chain joins TRBV30 and TRBJ2-4; D is ambiguous. CDR1 and CDR2 (germline): GTSNPN, SVGIG (reference sequence). Trimming took off 0 bases at V and 7 bases at J, with 13 bases between the two ends. The CDR3 is made up of 14 amino acids. DNA for the CDR3: TGTGCCTGGAGTGTCCTGACCGGCAGGAACATTCAGTACTTC. This codes for CAWSVLTGRNIQYF.

V and J are TRBV7-9 and TRBJ1-1, with D maybe TRBD1 (5 bases). V was pared by 5 bases and J by 1 base, with 14 bases between. This CDR3 contains 15 residues. Per the germline V gene, CDR1 is SEHNR and CDR2 is FQNEAQ (reference sequence). The CDR3 DNA reads TGTGCCAGCAGCCTCACGGTTAGGGGGAACACTGAAGCTTTCTTT. This sequence encodes CASSLTVRGNTEAFF.

The V gene is TRBV20-1, the J gene TRBJ1-5; no clear D. Trimming removed 7 bases from V and 7 bases from J, with 5 bases in between. The germline gives CDR1 DFQATT, CDR2 SNEGSKA (reference sequence). This CDR3 is built from 9 residues. CDR3 coding DNA: TGCAGTGGAAAACAGCCCCAGCATTTT. Protein sequence: CSGKQPQHF.

V usage is TRBV7-2 and J usage is TRBJ1-3; TRBD1 agrees at 9 bases. The ends lost 3 bases at V and 12 bases at J; junction bases unmatched: 12. The CDR3 covers 15 residues. Per the germline V gene, CDR1 is SGHTA and CDR2 is FQGNSA. For the CDR3, the DNA is TGTGCCAGCAGCTTGGGGATGGGACAGGGCGATCACATATATTTT. Protein product: CASSLGMGQGDHIYF. The whole variable domain, filled in from reference TRBV7-2 and TRBJ1-3, reads GAGVSQSPSNKVTEKGKDVELRCDPISGHTALYWYRQSLGQGLEFLIYFQGNSAPDKSGLPSDRFSAERTGGSVSTLTIQRTQQEDSAVYLCASSLGMGQGDHIYFGEGSWLTVV.

This clonotype was detected only a few times. V is TRBV12-3 or TRBV12-4 and J is TRBJ2-7, with D perhaps matching TRBD1 or TRBD2 (5 bases each). The CDR3 consists of 14 residues. Trimming removed 6 bases from V and 6 bases from J, with 18 bases in between. The chain's CDR3 is CASSFRDRYTEQYF. The CDR3 nucleotides read TGTGCCAGCAGCTTCCGGGACCGCTACACCGAGCAGTACTTC.

This clonotype has a handful of counts. The chain combines TRBV24-1 with TRBJ2-2; perhaps TRBD2 as D (6 bases). The V end lost 9 bases, the J end lost 7 bases, and 14 bases lay between the germline ends. The CDR3 sequence is 13 residues long. Per germline, CDR1 KGHDR and CDR2 SFDVKD. Here the CDR3 DNA reads TGTGCCACCCGACTAGACCCGGGCGGGGAGCTGTTTTTT. It encodes CATRLDPGGELFF.

This clonotype was counted between two and nine times. The gene calls are TRBV6-1 and TRBJ2-5; 7 nucleotides line up with TRBD1. The CDR3 extends over 16 amino acids. Trimming at V came to 6 bases and at J to 1 base, leaving 11 bases not matched to a gene. Germline CDR1 reads MNHNS; CDR2 reads SASEGT. The CDR3 DNA reads TGTGCCAGCAGCCAACAGGGGCGCCCGACCCAAGAGACCCAGTACTTC. Translation: CASSQQGRPTQETQYF.

The rearrangement links TRBV7-9 to TRBJ2-5; D is perhaps TRBD1 (8 bases). Germline V gives CDR1 SEHNR, CDR2 FQNEAQ (reference sequence). The CDR3 totals 15 residues. With 1 base removed from V and 3 bases from J, the gap between germline ends came to 12 bases. In DNA, the CDR3 is TGTGCCAGCAGCTTAGGACAGGGGAGGGAAGAGACCCAGTACTTC. Residues: CASSLGQGREETQYF.

This clonotype was counted only a few times. The V gene is TRBV27, the J gene TRBJ1-2; D is unclear. Germline V gene lookup returns CDR1 MNHEY and CDR2 SMNVEV (reference sequence). The length of the CDR3 is 11 residues. V gave up 2 bases and J gave up 7 bases, with 5 bases separating them. The CDR3 protein is CASSLILGYTF. CDR3 DNA sequence: TGTGCCAGCAGTTTAATCCTTGGCTACACCTTC.

CDR3 sequence: CASSQDGRVSTNEKLFF. CDR3 DNA: TGTGCCAGCAGCCAAGATGGCAGGGTTTCAACTAATGAAAAACTGTTTTTT. The chain uses TRBV4-2 and TRBJ1-4, with D tentatively TRBD1 (5 bases). This CDR3 has 17 residues. Germline values: CDR1 LGHNA, CDR2 YNFKEQ. V was trimmed by 0 bases and J by 0 bases, leaving 11 bases between them.

This rearrangement joins TRBV2 to TRBJ1-3, with D unresolved. Germline assignment: CDR1 SNHLY and CDR2 FYNNEI. Trimming stripped 7 bases from V and 2 bases from J, with 15 bases between. The CDR3 sequence is 15 residues long. This CDR3 is CASKSIQSTGNTIYF. CDR3 nucleotides: TGTGCCAGCAAGAGTATCCAGTCTACTGGAAACACCATATATTTT.

There are a few counts of this clonotype. V usage is TRBV10-2 and J usage is TRBJ1-1; 10 bases agree with TRBD1. The CDR3 spans 14 residues. The ends lost 2 bases at V and 8 bases at J; junction bases unmatched: 5. Germline V CDR1 and CDR2: WSHSY, SAAADI. DNA for the CDR3: TGCGCCAGCAGTGAGCGACAGGGGGCGAGGGAAGCTTTCTTT. This codes for CASSERQGAREAFF.

CDR3 in amino acids: CASTRGVGGELFF. As DNA, the CDR3 is TGTGCCAGCACCCGAGGAGTAGGCGGGGAGCTGTTTTTT. The genes are TRBV28 and TRBJ2-2, with D hard to call. Trimming removed 7 bases from V and 7 bases from J, with 13 bases in between. The CDR3 totals 13 residues. Germline V gene sequence: CDR1 MDHEN, CDR2 SYDVKM.

There are a few counts of this clonotype. A junction boundary mismatches the germline segment, possibly from a read error. V usage is TRBV20-1 and J usage is TRBJ1-1; tentative D call: TRBD1 (5 bases). The CDR3 has 14 amino acids. Germline CDR1 reads DFQATT; CDR2 reads SNEGSKA (reference sequence). The DNA of the CDR3 is TGCAGTGCTAGAGGACCGGGGGGGAACGCTGAAGCTTTCTTT. The encoded protein is CSARGPGGNAEAFF.

The rearrangement joins TRBV6-5 to TRBJ1-3; tentatively, D is TRBD1 (6 bases). CDR1 and CDR2 from the germline V gene are MNHEY and SVGAGI. V lost 6 bases and J lost 2, with 11 bases in between. The CDR3 has 14 amino acids. DNA for the CDR3: TGTGCCAGCAGCTACGGGGGCCCTGGAAACACCATATATTTT. The encoded protein is CASSYGGPGNTIYF.

The chain is built from TRBV5-1 and TRBJ1-2; 8 bases are a match to TRBD1. Per the germline V gene, CDR1 is SGHRS and CDR2 is YFSETQ. J lost 8 bases, V lost 4 bases, and 13 bases had no gene match. The length of the CDR3 is 15 residues. In nucleotides, the CDR3 is TGCGCCAGCAGCACTACCGGGCAGGGGGCAATCGGCTACACCTTC. Translation gives CASSTTGQGAIGYTF. Variable domain in full (rest from reference TRBV5-1 and TRBJ1-2): KAGVTQTPRYLIKTRGQQVTLSCSPISGHRSVSWYQQTPGQGLQFLFEYFSETQRNKGNFPGRFSGRQFSNSRSEMNVSTLELGDSALYLCASSTTGQGAIGYTFGSGTRLTVV.

In its sample, this clonotype was seen a few times. The CDR3 DNA follows: TGTGCCAGCAGTGTACAGGAGCAAGGCCCCCAGCATTTT. It encodes CASSVQEQGPQHF. V and J are TRBV6-1 and TRBJ1-5; a possible D gene is TRBD1 (5 bases). This CDR3 has 13 residues. Per the germline V gene, CDR1 is MNHNS and CDR2 is SASEGT. The V end was cut by 4 bases, the J end by 10 bases, with 14 bases between.

The chain recombines TRBV2 with TRBJ2-7; no reliable D call. With 8 bases removed from V and 0 bases from J, the gap between germline ends came to 14 bases. This CDR3 spans 14 amino acids. CDR1 is SNHLY, CDR2 FYNNEI, per germline. The CDR3: CASQQLVVSYEQYF. The CDR3 bases are TGTGCCAGCCAACAGTTGGTTGTCTCCTACGAGCAGTACTTC.

This clonotype was seen a few times. This chain links TRBV24-1 with TRBJ1-5; maybe TRBD1 (6 bases). This CDR3 region has 14 residues. The germline V gene has CDR1 KGHDR and CDR2 SFDVKD. V was shortened by 3 bases and J by 4 bases, with 9 bases between the two germline ends. The CDR3 region is CATSDATGNQPQHF. CDR3 bases: TGTGCCACCAGTGATGCGACAGGAAATCAGCCCCAGCATTTT.

The V and J genes are TRBV20-1 and TRBJ2-7; D not resolved. The CDR3 length is 14 residues. From germline, CDR1 is DFQATT and CDR2 SNEGSKA (reference sequence). The V end was cut by 5 bases, the J end by 0 bases, with 14 bases between. The CDR3 here is CSARITRSSYEQYF. CDR3 in DNA: TGCAGTGCTCGCATAACCAGGTCCTCCTACGAGCAGTACTTC.

This clonotype was found a few times. J is TRBJ2-4 and V is TRBV20-1; D is undetermined. CDR1 is DFQATT and CDR2 is SNEGSKA in the germline V gene (reference sequence). V shed 4 bases and J shed 0 bases, with 10 bases lying between them. The CDR3 loop spans 14 amino acids. DNA for the CDR3: TGCAGTGCTACAGACCGCAAAGCCAAAAACATTCAGTACTTC. The encoded protein is CSATDRKAKNIQYF.

This clonotype was seen just once. V gene TRBV7-9 combines with J gene TRBJ1-2; possibly TRBD1 for D (5 bases). The CDR3 runs 15 residues. Looked up from germline, CDR1 is SEHNR and CDR2 is FQNEAQ (reference sequence). V lost 2 bases to trimming and J lost 1 base, with 11 bases between them. CDR3 DNA sequence: TGTGCCAGCAGCTTATCAGGGATGGGTAACTATGGCTACACCTTC. Translated: CASSLSGMGNYGYTF.

This clonotype has only one observation. J is TRBJ1-2 and V is TRBV29-1; D remains ambiguous. The CDR3 loop spans 8 amino acids. V lost 5 bases, J lost 14 bases, and 9 bases lay in between. In germline, CDR1 is SQVTM, CDR2 ANQGSEA. The CDR3 protein is CSVNIGTF. CDR3 DNA: TGCAGCGTTAATATTGGGACCTTC.

V usage is TRBV6-2 or TRBV6-3 and J usage is TRBJ1-2, with D perhaps matching TRBD1 (6 bases). The CDR3 runs to 16 residues. The ends were cut back, 3 bases at V and 4 bases at J, with 18 bases in the middle. Germline CDR1 and CDR2: MNHEY and SVGEGT. The CDR3 DNA is TGTGCCAGCAGTTATCGTAGGACAGCCTTGACCTATGGCTACACCTTC. Translation gives CASSYRRTALTYGYTF.

The rearrangement uses TRBV5-1 and TRBJ2-1, with TRBD2 identical over 9 bases. Germline lookup yields CDR1 SGHRS and CDR2 YFSETQ. This CDR3 contains 14 residues. V was clipped by 2 bases and J by 8 bases; unmatched bases: 5. In nucleotides, the CDR3 is TGCGCCAGCAGCTTAGTAGCGGGGGTCTATGAGCAGTTCTTC. This codes for CASSLVAGVYEQFF.

V usage is TRBV6-1 and J usage is TRBJ2-7, with D possibly matching TRBD2 (5 bases). The CDR3 runs to 13 residues. CDR1 is MNHNS and CDR2 is SASEGT in the germline V gene. With 10 bases removed from V and 3 bases from J, the gap between germline ends came to 16 bases. The CDR3 here is CATSRHGLYEQYF. The CDR3 bases are TGTGCCACTTCCCGGCACGGACTCTACGAGCAGTACTTC.

This clonotype was recorded once. This chain connects TRBV2 to TRBJ2-7; D possibly corresponds to TRBD2 (6 bases). Trimming pared 1 base from V and 2 bases from J, leaving 9 bases between. CDR3 length equals 14 residues. Germline lookup yields CDR1 SNHLY and CDR2 FYNNEI. The CDR3 sequence is CASSEVGGPYEQYF. In DNA form, the CDR3 reads TGTGCCAGCAGTGAAGTGGGGGGACCCTACGAGCAGTACTTC.

V and J are TRBV6-1 and TRBJ2-3; D is ambiguous. Trimming left V 6 bases short and J 6 bases short, with 16 bases between. This CDR3 spans 14 amino acids. Germline V gene sequence: CDR1 MNHNS, CDR2 SASEGT. The CDR3 nucleotides read TGTGCCAGCAGCGATTGGCAGAATCGCGATACGCAGTATTTT. Its translation: CASSDWQNRDTQYF.

This clonotype was seen more than once but under ten times. The rearrangement uses TRBV7-3 and TRBJ2-7; no reliable D call. V dropped 0 bases and J dropped 6 bases, with 9 bases sitting between them. CDR3 length: 13 residues. Germline V CDR1 and CDR2: SGHTA, FQGTGA. CDR3 DNA: TGTGCCAGCAGCTTAACGCGAGCCGGCGAGCAGTACTTC. Protein sequence: CASSLTRAGEQYF.

V is TRBV20-1 and J is TRBJ2-7; D uncertain. The CDR3 totals 14 residues. Trimming left V 6 bases short and J 0 bases short, with 15 bases between. Germline V gene data show CDR1 as DFQATT and CDR2 as SNEGSKA (reference sequence). CDR3 region: CSAALVRSSYEQYF. CDR3 sequence (DNA): TGCAGTGCGGCCCTGGTCAGGAGCTCCTACGAGCAGTACTTC.

The chain combines TRBV15 with TRBJ2-3; the D gene is possibly TRBD1 (6 bases). Trimming removed 1 base from V and 4 bases from J, with 15 bases in between. This CDR3 has 16 amino acids. Germline V gene lookup returns CDR1 LNHNV and CDR2 YYDKDF (reference sequence). CDR3: CATSRATGMVADTQYF. DNA for the CDR3: TGTGCCACCAGCAGAGCCACAGGGATGGTCGCAGATACGCAGTATTTT.

Of note for this clonotype: The junction does not match germline at one end; this may be a read error. As DNA, the CDR3 is TGTGCCAGCAGGCCGTTGTCAGGGACTCTGAACACTGAAGCCTTCTTT. Protein product: CASRPLSGTLNTEAFF. The V call is TRBV6-1, the J call TRBJ1-1, with D possibly matching TRBD1 (5 bases). Germline CDR1 and CDR2: MNHNS and SASEGT. CDR3 length: 16 residues.